The TCR beta chain under discussion was sequenced for a study of shared clonotypes between healthy human individuals. Some clones are missing from TCRdb's copy, which holds only in-frame ones; the method was immunoSEQ multiplex PCR. In the table there are tens of thousands of clones, roughly two thirds of which are singletons. Between the trimmed V and J ends, which lost 2 bases and 3 bases, there was a span of 8 bases. This CDR3 is built from 13 residues. The material sequenced was memory CD8+ T cells sorted from blood. Sample subset: CD45RO+ cells pooled with CCR7-negative TemRA cells. The chain is built from TRBV5-3 and TRBJ2-5; D gene ambiguous. TRBV5-3 is flagged as an ORF with uncertain function. This receptor was identified in a man aged 30 to 45 in good health. Here the CDR3 reads CARSFSREETQYF. CDR3 nucleotide sequence: TGTGCCAGAAGCTTTAGTAGAGAAGAGACCCAGTACTTC.